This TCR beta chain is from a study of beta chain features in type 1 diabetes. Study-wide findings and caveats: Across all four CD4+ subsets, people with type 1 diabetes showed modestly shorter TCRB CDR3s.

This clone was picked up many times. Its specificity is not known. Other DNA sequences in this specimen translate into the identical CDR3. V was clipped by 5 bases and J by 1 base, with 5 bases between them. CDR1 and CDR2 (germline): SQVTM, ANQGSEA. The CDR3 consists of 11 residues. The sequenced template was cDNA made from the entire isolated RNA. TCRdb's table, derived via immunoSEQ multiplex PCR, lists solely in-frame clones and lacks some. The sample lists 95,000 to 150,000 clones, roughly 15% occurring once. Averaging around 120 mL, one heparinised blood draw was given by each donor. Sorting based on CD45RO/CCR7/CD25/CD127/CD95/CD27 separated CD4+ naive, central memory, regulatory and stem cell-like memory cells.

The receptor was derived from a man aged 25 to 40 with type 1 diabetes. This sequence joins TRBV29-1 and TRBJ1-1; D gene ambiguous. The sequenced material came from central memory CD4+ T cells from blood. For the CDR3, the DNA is TGCAGCGTTCGGAGGAACACTGAAGCTTTCTTT. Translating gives CSVRRNTEAFF.